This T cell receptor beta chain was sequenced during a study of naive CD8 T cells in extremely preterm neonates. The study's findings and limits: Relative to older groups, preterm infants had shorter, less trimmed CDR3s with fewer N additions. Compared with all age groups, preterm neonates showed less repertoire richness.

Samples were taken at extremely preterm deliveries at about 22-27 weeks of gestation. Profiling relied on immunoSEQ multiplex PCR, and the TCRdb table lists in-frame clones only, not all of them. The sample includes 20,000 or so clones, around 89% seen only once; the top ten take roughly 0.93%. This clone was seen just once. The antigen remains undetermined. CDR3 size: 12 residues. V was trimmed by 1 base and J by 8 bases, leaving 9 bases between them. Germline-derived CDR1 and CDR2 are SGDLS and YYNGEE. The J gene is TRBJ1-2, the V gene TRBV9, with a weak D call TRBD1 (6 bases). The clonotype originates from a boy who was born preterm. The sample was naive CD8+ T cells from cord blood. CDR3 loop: CASSVSGTGYTF. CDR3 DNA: TGTGCCAGCAGCGTAAGTGGGACAGGCTACACCTTC.